One sample yielded the 28 T cell receptor beta chains listed below, sequenced in a study of CD8+ T cells in alopecia areata. Sequencing templates came from extracted RNA that was reverse transcribed into cDNA. Profiled with immunoSEQ multiplex PCR; TCRdb holds only in-frame clones, not every one. Of approximately 150,000 clones detected, 45% to 60% appear once; the ten largest clones hold around 7%. Sequencing used CD4+ T cells sorted from blood. These receptors all stem from a human donor with alopecia areata.

The chain joins TRBV5-1 to TRBJ2-7, with 10 bases that match TRBD2. Unmatched junction bases numbered 6, after V lost 3 bases and J lost 3 bases. Germline assignment: CDR1 SGHRS and CDR2 YFSETQ. There are 15 residues in the CDR3. The CDR3 region has the DNA TGCGCCAGCAGCTCCCTGGTAGCGGGAGGCTACGAGCAGTACTTC. It is translated as CASSSLVAGGYEQYF. The variable domain in full, completed from reference TRBV5-1 and TRBJ2-7, reads KAGVTQTPRYLIKTRGQQVTLSCSPISGHRSVSWYQQTPGQGLQFLFEYFSETQRNKGNFPGRFSGRQFSNSRSEMNVSTLELGDSALYLCASSSLVAGGYEQYFGPGTRLTVT.

V is TRBV7-2 and J is TRBJ1-1; D is uncertain. The CDR3 extends over 14 amino acids. CDR1 SGHTA and CDR2 FQGNSA come from the germline V gene. V was cut by 5 bases and J by 1 base, with 11 bases left in between. For the CDR3, the DNA is TGTGCCAGCAGCACCGGGTTGGCGAACACTGAAGCTTTCTTT. Its translation is CASSTGLANTEAFF.

V and J are TRBV28 and TRBJ1-2; no definite D call. V dropped 8 bases and J dropped 0 bases, with 10 bases sitting between them. CDR3 length: 13 residues. Per the germline V gene, CDR1 is MDHEN and CDR2 is SYDVKM. CDR3 coding DNA: TGTGCCAGCGCGATGGATGCTAACTATGGCTACACCTTC. Its translation is CASAMDANYGYTF.

This clone was seen only a few times. The gene calls are TRBV28 and TRBJ2-5; D not resolved. The CDR3 length is 13 residues. The V gene lost 6 bases and the J gene lost 5 bases, with 13 bases spanning the gap. From germline, CDR1 is MDHEN and CDR2 SYDVKM. The CDR3 reads CASRIGRMETQYF. CDR3 in DNA: TGTGCCAGCAGGATCGGGCGGATGGAGACCCAGTACTTC.

This clone was counted only a few times. The V and J genes are TRBV2 and TRBJ1-1, with 7 nucleotides matching TRBD1. With V trimmed by 4 bases and J by 1 base, 0 bases remained unmatched. In germline, CDR1 is SNHLY, CDR2 FYNNEI. The CDR3 runs 13 residues. CDR3 bases: TGTGCCAGCAGTGGACAGGGGAACACTGAAGCTTTCTTT. Translating gives CASSGQGNTEAFF.

The chain combines TRBV7-3 with TRBJ2-7; the match to TRBD2 covers 9 bases. This CDR3 is 15 amino acids long. Germline CDR1 SGHTA, CDR2 FQGTGA. J gave up 2 bases and V 2 bases, and 4 bases lay outside the gene matches. The CDR3 is CASSLSGLAAYEQYF. The CDR3 DNA is TGTGCCAGCAGCTTATCGGGACTAGCCGCCTACGAGCAGTACTTC.

CDR3 region: CASSSRWDRGFSGLGTEAFF. In nucleotides, the CDR3 is TGTGCCAGCAGCTCGCGGTGGGACAGGGGGTTTAGTGGGTTGGGCACTGAAGCTTTCTTT. The V call is TRBV27, the J call TRBJ1-1; 11 bases align to TRBD1. Looked up from germline, CDR1 is MNHEY and CDR2 is SMNVEV (reference sequence). V gave up 6 bases and J gave up 4 bases; unmatched junction bases: 22. This CDR3 region has 20 residues.

The chain joins TRBV29-1 to TRBJ2-3; 8 positions agree with TRBD2. The germline V gene encodes CDR1 SQVTM and CDR2 ANQGSEA. This CDR3 has 14 amino acids. V gave up 6 bases and J gave up 4 bases; unmatched junction bases: 9. CDR3: CSVSGTRGADTQYF. The CDR3 DNA reads as TGCAGCGTCAGCGGGACTAGAGGCGCAGATACGCAGTATTTT.

The chain carries TRBV13 and TRBJ1-1, with D perhaps matching TRBD1 (6 bases). The V end lost 5 bases, the J end lost 7 bases, and 14 bases lay between the germline ends. The CDR3 length is 13 residues. Per germline, CDR1 PRHDT and CDR2 FYEKMQ (reference sequence). As DNA, the CDR3 is TGTGCCAGCAGCGGATCAGGGGCCATTGAAGCTTTCTTT. This codes for CASSGSGAIEAFF.

The chain is built from TRBV7-3 and TRBJ2-3; no definite D call. Germline lookup yields CDR1 SGHTA and CDR2 FQGTGA. With 3 bases removed from V and 5 bases from J, the gap between germline ends came to 12 bases. The CDR3 runs to 14 residues. The CDR3 spells CASSFQDRVDTQYF. CDR3 bases: TGTGCCAGCAGCTTCCAAGATCGGGTAGATACGCAGTATTTT.

The V call is TRBV29-1, the J call TRBJ1-4; TRBD1 is a possible D gene (5 bases). CDR1 SQVTM and CDR2 ANQGSEA come from the germline V gene. V was pared by 7 bases and J by 4 bases, with 10 bases between. CDR3 length: 12 amino acids. The CDR3 protein is CSGGIDNEKLFF. The CDR3 DNA reads TGCAGCGGGGGGATTGATAATGAAAAACTGTTTTTT.

The table lists this clone with a count of one. Sequence at one end of the junction differs from germline and may be a read error. The CDR3 spells CASSSLNQETQYF. CDR3 DNA: TGTGCTAGCAGCTCCCTAAATCAAGAGACCCAGTACTTC. V and J are TRBV7-7 and TRBJ2-5; no reliable D call. CDR1 and CDR2 (germline): SSHAT, FNYEAQ (reference sequence). CDR3 size: 13 residues.

As DNA, the CDR3 is TGCAGCGTTGACGCCGTACTAGCGGGAGAGGGGAAGCAGTACTTC. Protein sequence: CSVDAVLAGEGKQYF. This chain uses TRBV29-1 with TRBJ2-7, with TRBD2 matching over 11 bases. CDR3 length equals 15 residues. CDR1 and CDR2 from the germline V gene are SQVTM and ANQGSEA. The V and J ends lost 3 bases and 8 bases, in that order; junction bases with no gene match: 12.

This clone was recorded a few times. The chain couples TRBV28 to TRBJ1-2; D is undetermined. This CDR3 region has 12 residues. V was trimmed by 3 bases and J by 2 bases, leaving 4 bases between them. Germline CDR1 MDHEN, CDR2 SYDVKM. Here the CDR3 DNA reads TGTGCCAGCAGTTTGCCGAACTATGGCTACACCTTC. Its translation is CASSLPNYGYTF.

This rearrangement joins TRBV7-2 to TRBJ1-5, with 9 bases matching TRBD1. This CDR3 region has 14 residues. The V gene's germline CDR1 is SGHTA and CDR2 FQGNSA. V shed 4 bases, J shed 7 bases, and the junction held 5 bases outside the gene matches. The CDR3 is CASSSTGGPQPQHF. In DNA, the CDR3 is TGTGCCAGCAGCTCGACAGGGGGGCCACAGCCCCAGCATTTT.

CDR3 bases: TGTGCCAGCAGTCCCTTGGGGGACAGAGGGGAAGATACGCAGTATTTT. This gives the protein CASSPLGDRGEDTQYF. The chain carries TRBV7-9 and TRBJ2-3; 7 bases line up with TRBD1. The germline gives CDR1 SEHNR, CDR2 FQNEAQ (reference sequence). The CDR3 runs to 16 residues. The V segment lost 6 bases and the J segment 5 bases; nucleotides outside the gene matches: 14.

The chain carries TRBV7-3 and TRBJ2-5; D is unresolved. The germline V gene has CDR1 SGHTA and CDR2 FQGTGA. This CDR3 contains 13 residues. V gave up 5 bases and J gave up 4 bases, with 11 bases separating them. The CDR3 reads CASSRNPGETQYF. Written as DNA, the CDR3 is TGTGCCAGCAGCCGAAACCCAGGAGAGACCCAGTACTTC.

The CDR3 nucleotides are TGCGCCAGCAGCTCCGGAGGGGGGGAGACCCAGTACTTC. Residues: CASSSGGGETQYF. This chain joins TRBV5-1 and TRBJ2-5, with D perhaps matching TRBD1 or TRBD2 (6 bases each). CDR3 length: 13 amino acids. The V gene lost 3 bases and the J gene lost 5 bases, with 11 bases spanning the gap. Germline V gene sequence: CDR1 SGHRS, CDR2 YFSETQ.

This sequence joins TRBV19 and TRBJ2-7; no clear D. The CDR3 runs 14 residues. Germline CDR1 reads LNHDA; CDR2 reads SQIVND (reference sequence). Trimming stripped 4 bases from V and 5 bases from J, with 15 bases between. The CDR3 loop reads CASSTFGIPDEQYF. The CDR3, as DNA: TGTGCCAGTAGTACCTTTGGAATTCCCGACGAGCAGTACTTC.

V is TRBV7-9 and J is TRBJ1-2; D not certain. The germline gives CDR1 SEHNR, CDR2 FQNEAQ (reference sequence). The CDR3 is 14 amino acids. V shed 6 bases and J shed 0 bases, with 11 bases lying between them. The DNA for the CDR3 is TGTGCCAGCAGGGAGGACGGAGCTAACTATGGCTACACCTTC. Protein sequence: CASREDGANYGYTF.

There are a few counts of this clone. The chain has TRBV28 and TRBJ2-7; no firm D call. Per germline, CDR1 MDHEN and CDR2 SYDVKM. Trimming cost V 3 bases and J 3 bases, with 9 bases left between them. The CDR3 spans 13 residues. DNA for the CDR3: TGTGCCAGCAGTTTGGGGTCCGACTACGAGCAGTACTTC. Its protein is CASSLGSDYEQYF.

The chain is built from TRBV29-1 and TRBJ2-5; maybe TRBD1 (6 bases). Trimming shortened V by 4 bases and J by 5 bases, and 14 bases separated the two germline ends. The V gene's germline CDR1 is SQVTM and CDR2 ANQGSEA. The CDR3 runs 13 residues. CDR3 sequence (DNA): TGCAGCGTTGGGGAGACAGGCCGGGAGACCCAGTACTTC. This sequence encodes CSVGETGRETQYF.

Only a few counts were recorded for this clone. The chain uses TRBV27 and TRBJ1-5, with D uncertain. Trimming stripped 0 bases from V and 4 bases from J, with 4 bases between. Germline assignment: CDR1 MNHEY and CDR2 SMNVEV (reference sequence). The CDR3 contains 13 residues. CDR3 sequence (DNA): TGTGCCAGCAGTTTATCGAGTAATCAGCCCCAGCATTTT. This codes for CASSLSSNQPQHF.

This chain links TRBV25-1 with TRBJ2-2, with 7 nucleotides matching TRBD1. Germline V lookup: CDR1 MGHDK, CDR2 SYGVNS. The CDR3 loop spans 15 amino acids. Trimming cost V 8 bases and J 5 bases; bases outside gene matches: 11. CDR3 in amino acids: CASLRDRGPTGELFF. CDR3 nucleotide sequence: TGTGCCAGCCTCCGGGACAGAGGACCGACCGGGGAGCTGTTTTTT.

The gene calls are TRBV2 and TRBJ2-2; D remains ambiguous. The CDR3 extends over 13 amino acids. V dropped 6 bases and J dropped 6 bases, with 11 bases sitting between them. The V gene's germline CDR1 is SNHLY and CDR2 FYNNEI. The DNA of the CDR3 is TGTGCCAGCAGCATGAGACGGTCCGGGGAGCTGTTTTTT. Translation gives CASSMRRSGELFF.

With respect to this clone: This same CDR3 is encoded by further DNA sequences in the sample. This chain links TRBV29-1 with TRBJ2-3, with 7 bases fitting TRBD2. With 6 bases clipped from V and 2 bases from J, the junction kept 2 bases outside the gene matches. This CDR3 is 12 amino acids long. Germline lookup yields CDR1 SQVTM and CDR2 ANQGSEA. Here the CDR3 reads CSVSGATDTQYF. The CDR3 DNA follows: TGCAGCGTGAGCGGGGCCACAGATACGCAGTATTTT.

The chain is built from TRBV5-6 and TRBJ2-1; no definite D call. The CDR3 runs to 14 residues. The V gene lost 4 bases and the J gene lost 4 bases, with 12 bases spanning the gap. Germline loops: CDR1 SGHDT, CDR2 YYEEEE. Here the CDR3 reads CASSTATGYNEQFF. Written as DNA, the CDR3 is TGTGCCAGCAGCACAGCGACTGGTTACAATGAGCAGTTCTTC.

The chain links TRBV5-1 to TRBJ2-6, with D hard to call. Germline-derived CDR1 and CDR2 are SGHRS and YFSETQ. V gave up 1 base and J gave up 2 bases, with 4 bases separating them. The CDR3 totals 14 residues. The CDR3 loop is CASSLLAGANVLTF. Written as DNA, the CDR3 is TGCGCCAGCAGCTTGTTAGCTGGGGCCAACGTCCTGACTTTC.